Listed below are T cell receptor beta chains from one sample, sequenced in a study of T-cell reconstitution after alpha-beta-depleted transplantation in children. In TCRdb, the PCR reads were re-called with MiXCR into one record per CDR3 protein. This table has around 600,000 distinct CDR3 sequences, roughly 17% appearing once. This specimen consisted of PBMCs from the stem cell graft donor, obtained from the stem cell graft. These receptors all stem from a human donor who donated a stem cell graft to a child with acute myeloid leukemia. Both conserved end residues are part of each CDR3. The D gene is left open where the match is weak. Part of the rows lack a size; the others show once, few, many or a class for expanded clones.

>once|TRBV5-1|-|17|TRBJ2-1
TGCGCCAGCAGCTTCCGCCAAACAGGGTCGGTCTACAATGAGCAGTTCTTC
CASSFRQTGSVYNEQFF
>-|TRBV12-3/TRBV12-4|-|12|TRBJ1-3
TGTGCCAGCAGTTTCTTTGGTGACACCATATATTTT
CASSFFGDTIYF
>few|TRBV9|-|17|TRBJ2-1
TGTGCCAGCAGCTTACTACAGATCCCATCGTCCTACAATGAGCAGTTCTTC
CASSLLQIPSSYNEQFF
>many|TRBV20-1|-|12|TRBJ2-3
TGCAGTGCTAGAGCTAATCCAGATACGCAGTATTTT
CSARANPDTQYF
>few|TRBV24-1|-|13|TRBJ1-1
TGTGCCACCAGTGACATACTCGGGACCGGAGCTTTCTTT
CATSDILGTGAFF
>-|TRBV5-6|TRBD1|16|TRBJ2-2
TGTGCCAGCAGCTTGTGGGACAGGTCGAACACCGGGGAGCTGTTTTTT
CASSLWDRSNTGELFF
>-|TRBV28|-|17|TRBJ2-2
TGTGCCAGCAGTTCCCCTGGGGCGGCACCGAACACCGGGGAGCTGTTTTTT
CASSSPGAAPNTGELFF
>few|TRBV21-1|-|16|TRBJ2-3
TGTGCCAGCAGCCGCCTCCGGGGTATGAGCACAGATACGCAGTATTTT
CASSRLRGMSTDTQYF
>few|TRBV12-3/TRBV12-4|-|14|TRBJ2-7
TGTGCCAGCAGTCTCAGGGGGGGATCCTACGAGCAGTACTTC
CASSLRGGSYEQYF
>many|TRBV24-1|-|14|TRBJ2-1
TGTGCCACGGCCTGGGGCGGGGGCCTCAATGAGCAGTTCTTC
CATAWGGGLNEQFF
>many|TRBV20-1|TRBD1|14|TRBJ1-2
TGCAGTGCTAGTCGGACAGGGGGGGGCTATGGCTACACCTTC
CSASRTGGGYGYTF
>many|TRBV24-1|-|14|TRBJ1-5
TGTGCCACCCAACCCTCAGGGCGCTATCAGCCCCAGCATTTT
CATQPSGRYQPQHF
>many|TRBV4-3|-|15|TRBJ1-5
TGCGCCAGCAGCCAAGGCGAAAGGGGGGATCAGCCCCAGCATTTT
CASSQGERGDQPQHF
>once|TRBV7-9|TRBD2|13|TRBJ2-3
TGTGCCAGCAGCCCCCCAGCGGGGGACGTTCCGTATTTT
CASSPPAGDVPYF
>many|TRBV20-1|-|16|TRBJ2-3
TGCAGTGCTAGAGAATGGGGCAGGGCCAACACAGATACGCAGTATTTT
CSAREWGRANTDTQYF
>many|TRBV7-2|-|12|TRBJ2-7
TGTGCCAGCAGCTACCCCTCCTACGAGCAGTACTTC
CASSYPSYEQYF
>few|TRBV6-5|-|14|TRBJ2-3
TGTGCCAGCAGTTACTCGTTTGTCACAGATACGCAGTATTTT
CASSYSFVTDTQYF
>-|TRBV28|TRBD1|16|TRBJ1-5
TGTGCCAGCAGTTTAGCCCGGACAGGGAGGAATCAGCACCAGCATTTT
CASSLARTGRNQHQHF
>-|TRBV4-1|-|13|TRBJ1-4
TGCGCCAGCAGCCTTCCTCGGACCCGTGATCTGTTTTTT
CASSLPRTRDLFF
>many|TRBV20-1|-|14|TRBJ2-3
TGCAGTGCCTTCCGGGGCCTGGGGACAGATACGCAGTATTTT
CSAFRGLGTDTQYF
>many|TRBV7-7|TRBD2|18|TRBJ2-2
TGTGCCAGCAGCCCTCTAGCGGGGGGGGACGCGAACACCGGGGAGCTGTTTTTT
CASSPLAGGDANTGELFF
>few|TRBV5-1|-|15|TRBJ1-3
TGCGCCAGCACGAGGGGTGCCAGCTCTGGAAACACCATATATTTT
CASTRGASSGNTIYF
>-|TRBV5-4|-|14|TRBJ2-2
TGTGCCAGCAGGCCAGGGGAGAACACCGGGGAGCTGTTTTTT
CASRPGENTGELFF
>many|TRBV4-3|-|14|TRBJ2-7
TGCGCCAGCAGCCAAGATAGACAGTCCTACGAGCAGTACTTC
CASSQDRQSYEQYF